The 16 T cell receptor beta chains listed next were all sequenced from one sample in a study of blood T cell repertoires in COVID-19. TCRdb's copy holds only in-frame clones and misses some; the assay was immunoSEQ multiplex PCR. The table includes about 370,000 clones, 85% to 90% detected once. The sequenced material came from PBMCs or T cells enriched from blood (not recorded which). The receptors shown here come from a young man who had recovered from COVID-19.

The J gene is TRBJ1-2, the V gene TRBV3-1 (or the pseudogene TRBV3-2), with TRBD1 matching over 11 bases. J lost 5 bases, V lost 4 bases, and 9 bases had no gene match. Germline CDR1 and CDR2: LGHDT and YNNKEL (reference sequence). The CDR3 is made up of 16 amino acids. The chain's CDR3 is CASSPKGDRGLYGYTF. CDR3 sequence (DNA): TGTGCCAGCAGCCCCAAAGGGGACAGGGGGTTGTATGGCTACACCTTC.

V gene TRBV6-5 combines with J gene TRBJ2-7; 7 bases are shared with TRBD1. The CDR3 covers 14 residues. Per the germline V gene, CDR1 is MNHEY and CDR2 is SVGAGI. After removal of 6 bases from V and 2 bases from J, the junction contained 7 bases not matched to a gene. CDR3 DNA sequence: TGTGCCAGCAGGCCCATGACAGGGCCCTACGAGCAGTACTTC. Residues: CASRPMTGPYEQYF.

The chain is built from TRBV28 and TRBJ2-5, with TRBD2 identical over 10 bases. The germline V gene encodes CDR1 MDHEN and CDR2 SYDVKM. This CDR3 is built from 15 residues. With 5 bases clipped from V and 2 bases from J, the junction kept 5 bases outside the gene matches. DNA for the CDR3: TGTGCCAGCAGTAAGGGACTAGCGAGACAAGAGACCCAGTACTTC. Its protein product is CASSKGLARQETQYF.

The chain has TRBV4-1 and TRBJ2-7, with 7 bases identical to TRBD2. Trimming removed 0 bases from V and 6 bases from J; junction bases left unmatched: 5. The length of the CDR3 is 14 residues. CDR1 and CDR2 (germline): MGHRA, YSYEKL. For the CDR3, the DNA is TGCGCCAGCAGCCAAGAACCGACGGGGGGCGAGCAGTACTTC. Translating it yields CASSQEPTGGEQYF.

The chain couples TRBV20-1 to TRBJ1-1; the D is unclear. With 3 bases removed from V and 2 bases from J, the gap between germline ends came to 4 bases. This CDR3 comprises 11 residues. Per germline, CDR1 DFQATT and CDR2 SNEGSKA (reference sequence). The CDR3 is CSASTNTEAFF. For the CDR3, the DNA is TGCAGTGCTAGTACAAACACTGAAGCTTTCTTT.

The chain is built from TRBV21-1 and TRBJ1-1; the D segment call TRBD1 is taken from the table without a DNA check. TRBV21-1 is designated a pseudogene. The CDR3 totals 17 residues. Written as DNA, the CDR3 is TGTGCCAGCAGCAAAAGGAAGGGACAGGGGCAGGACACTGAAGCTTTCTTT. Translated: CASSKRKGQGQDTEAFF.

This clone was recorded only once. This chain uses TRBV28 with TRBJ2-2; tentative D call: TRBD1 (5 bases). The CDR3 is made up of 15 amino acids. Germline-derived CDR1 and CDR2 are MDHEN and SYDVKM. Trimming removed 2 bases at V and 2 bases at J, with 9 bases between. The chain's CDR3 is CASSLETANTGELFF. For the CDR3, the DNA is TGTGCCAGCAGTTTAGAGACAGCCAACACCGGGGAGCTGTTTTTT. The variable domain in full, completed from reference TRBV28 and TRBJ2-2, reads DVKVTQSSRYLVKRTGEKVFLECVQDMDHENMFWYRQDPGLGLRLIYFSYDVKMKEKGDIPEGYSVSREKKERFSLILESASTNQTSMYLCASSLETANTGELFFGEGSRLTVL.

The V call is TRBV4-2, the J call TRBJ2-6; 7 nucleotides line up with TRBD1. From germline, CDR1 is LGHNA and CDR2 YNFKEQ. Trimming at V came to 0 bases and at J to 0 bases, leaving 5 bases not matched to a gene. This CDR3 is 18 amino acids long. CDR3 region: CASSQEAGTASGANVLTF. CDR3 in DNA: TGTGCCAGCAGCCAAGAGGCAGGGACAGCCTCTGGGGCCAACGTCCTGACTTTC.

The chain combines TRBV7-8 with TRBJ2-1; 7 positions agree with TRBD1. Germline-derived CDR1 and CDR2 are SGHVS and FQNEAQ. V lost 6 bases, J lost 6 bases, and 5 bases stayed unmatched. This CDR3 has 13 residues. The CDR3: CASSQGTANEQFF. The DNA for the CDR3 is TGTGCCAGCAGTCAAGGGACAGCCAATGAGCAGTTCTTC.

The V call is TRBV29-1, the J call TRBJ1-2; TRBD1 matches 8 bases. The germline V gene encodes CDR1 SQVTM and CDR2 ANQGSEA. The CDR3 length is 15 residues. V lost 5 bases, J lost 3 bases, and 11 bases stayed unmatched. The CDR3 DNA reads TGCAGCGTTTGGGGTGAGGCAGGGGGCCACTATGGCTACACCTTC. Translation gives CSVWGEAGGHYGYTF.

CDR3 residues: CSVEDRDTNNEQFF. CDR3 DNA sequence: TGCAGCGTTGAAGACCGGGACACAAACAATGAGCAGTTCTTC. The gene calls are TRBV29-1 and TRBJ2-1; possibly TRBD1 for D (6 bases). The germline V gene has CDR1 SQVTM and CDR2 ANQGSEA. This CDR3 has 14 residues. V shed 0 bases and J shed 5 bases, with 11 bases lying between them.

V is TRBV21-1 and J is TRBJ1-6; the D call in the table, TRBD1, was not verified against the DNA. TRBV21-1 is a known pseudogene. The CDR3 covers 16 residues. The CDR3 sequence is CASSGLQGFYNSPLHF. Written as DNA, the CDR3 is TGTGCCAGCAGCGGCCTACAGGGTTTCTATAATTCACCCCTCCACTTT.

The rearrangement links TRBV6-2 or TRBV6-3 to TRBJ2-1; D possibly corresponds to TRBD2 (6 bases). The V end lost 0 bases, the J end lost 4 bases, and 16 bases lay between the germline ends. CDR3 size: 17 residues. Germline values: CDR1 MNHEY, CDR2 SVGEGT. DNA of the CDR3: TGTGCCAGCAGTTACTCGAATAGCCAGCGGGCGTACAATGAGCAGTTCTTC. It yields the protein CASSYSNSQRAYNEQFF.

V and J are TRBV9 and TRBJ2-1; TRBD2 aligns across 8 bases. Germline CDR1 reads SGDLS; CDR2 reads YYNGEE. The J segment lost 0 bases and the V segment lost 3 bases, leaving 17 bases of the junction unmatched. The CDR3 runs 20 residues. The chain's CDR3 is CASSAGPLSGASSSYNEQFF. CDR3 nucleotide sequence: TGTGCCAGCAGCGCGGGTCCTCTTAGCGGGGCCTCAAGCTCCTACAATGAGCAGTTCTTC.

This clone was found once. J is TRBJ2-5 and V is TRBV21-1; the D call of TRBD1 is as the table states it, not checked on the DNA. TRBV21-1 is given as a pseudogene. The CDR3 totals 16 residues. This chain's CDR3 is CASSKKACRDQETQYF. The CDR3 region has the DNA TGTGCCAGCAGCAAAAAGGCATGCAGGGACCAAGAGACCCAGTACTTC.

V is TRBV24-1 and J is TRBJ2-5; the D gene is possibly TRBD2 (5 bases). Germline V gene lookup returns CDR1 KGHDR and CDR2 SFDVKD. The ends were cut back, 4 bases at V and 2 bases at J, with 10 bases in the middle. CDR3 length: 14 amino acids. The CDR3 DNA is TGTGCCACCAGTGACCCAGCGGTACAAGAGACCCAGTACTTC. Translating it yields CATSDPAVQETQYF.